Below are 23 T cell receptor beta chains sequenced from a single sample in a study of T cell repertoires in cytomegalovirus infection. TCRdb passed the reads through MiXCR, listing each CDR3 protein once. Here the sample spans under 200,000 distinct CDR3 sequences, under 30% being singletons. The sequencing sample was made of PBMCs. These receptors were collected from a human donor in good health (CMV status not recorded). Some clones in this sample may be carry-over from other donors' samples.

This clonotype was recorded many times. The chain recombines TRBV11-2 with TRBJ1-1; 12 positions agree with TRBD1. The CDR3 length is 17 residues. V lost 5 bases, J lost 4 bases, and 11 bases stayed unmatched. The germline gives CDR1 SGHAT, CDR2 FQNNGV. The CDR3 here is CASSPLGQGAIGTEAFF. The CDR3 bases are TGTGCCAGCAGCCCGCTGGGACAGGGGGCGATTGGCACTGAAGCTTTCTTT.

The genes are TRBV2 and TRBJ2-7; D remains ambiguous. The CDR3 totals 11 residues. The V gene's germline CDR1 is SNHLY and CDR2 FYNNEI. The ends were cut back, 6 bases at V and 2 bases at J, with 5 bases in the middle. The DNA of the CDR3 is TGTGCCAGCAGGGGTGCCTACGAGCAGTACTTC. Residues: CASRGAYEQYF.

V and J are TRBV29-1 and TRBJ2-3, with 11 bases that match TRBD2. The CDR3 has 14 amino acids. V lost 5 bases, J lost 2 bases, and 3 bases stayed unmatched. Germline values: CDR1 SQVTM, CDR2 ANQGSEA. CDR3 in DNA: TGCAGCGTTTCACTAGCGGGAGTCACAGATACGCAGTATTTT. It translates to CSVSLAGVTDTQYF.

This chain uses TRBV20-1 with TRBJ2-5; D gene ambiguous. This CDR3 is 13 amino acids long. Germline loops: CDR1 DFQATT, CDR2 SNEGSKA (reference sequence). V lost 5 bases and J 2 bases, leaving 12 bases between the germline ends. DNA of the CDR3: TGCAGTGCTGCCCGGGCAGGACAAGAGACCCAGTACTTC. As protein: CSAARAGQETQYF.

The table lists this clonotype with a few counts. The chain has TRBV4-1 and TRBJ2-2; D call uncertain. V shed 0 bases and J shed 1 base, with 6 bases lying between them. This CDR3 has 15 amino acids. CDR1 is MGHRA, CDR2 YSYEKL, per germline. The CDR3 DNA follows: TGCGCCAGCAGCCAAGATTTGGGGAACACCGGGGAGCTGTTTTTT. Translated, it gives CASSQDLGNTGELFF.

V usage is TRBV19 and J usage is TRBJ2-5; 10 bases match TRBD1. With V trimmed by 3 bases and J by 5 bases, 6 bases remained unmatched. Germline lookup yields CDR1 LNHDA and CDR2 SQIVND (reference sequence). The CDR3 runs 15 residues. CDR3 residues: CASSIHRDRGETQYF. DNA for the CDR3: TGTGCCAGTAGTATCCACCGGGACAGGGGTGAGACCCAGTACTTC.

The rearrangement joins TRBV6-4 to TRBJ2-2; TRBD2 aligns across 8 bases. This CDR3 has 15 amino acids. Unmatched junction bases numbered 6, after V lost 8 bases and J lost 1 base. Germline V gene sequence: CDR1 MRHNA, CDR2 SNTAGT. The CDR3 DNA reads as TGTGCCAGCGCCCCCGGGGGGGAGAACACCGGGGAGCTGTTTTTT. It translates to CASAPGGENTGELFF.

This clonotype was detected only a few times. The CDR3 nucleotides read TGCAGCGTTGAAACCGAGGCGGGAACTGAAGCTTTCTTT. Translated: CSVETEAGTEAFF. This chain uses TRBV29-1 with TRBJ1-1; no firm D call. V was clipped by 2 bases and J by 5 bases, with 12 bases between them. Looked up from germline, CDR1 is SQVTM and CDR2 is ANQGSEA. This CDR3 comprises 13 residues.

The chain has TRBV6-6 and TRBJ1-5; 9 bases fit TRBD1. The CDR3 is made up of 16 amino acids. Losses at the gene ends were 0 bases for V and 7 bases for J; bases not matched to a gene: 7. Germline V gene sequence: CDR1 MNHNY, CDR2 SVGAGI (reference sequence). The CDR3, as DNA: TGTGCCAGCAGTTACTCGAACAGGGGGCGAGCCCAGCCCCAGCATTTT. The encoded protein is CASSYSNRGRAQPQHF.

This clonotype was counted many times. The genes are TRBV25-1 and TRBJ2-2; 7 bases are shared with TRBD1. Germline V gene lookup returns CDR1 MGHDK and CDR2 SYGVNS. The junction had 6 bases not matched to a gene; V was cut back by 4 bases and J by 1 base. The CDR3 runs 16 residues. The CDR3 DNA reads as TGTGCCAGCAGTGGGCCCGGGACAGAGAACACCGGGGAGCTGTTTTTT. Its protein product is CASSGPGTENTGELFF.

This clonotype was observed a few times. The chain recombines TRBV7-2 with TRBJ2-5, with 10 bases lining up with TRBD1. CDR3 length: 15 amino acids. V shed 4 bases and J 5 bases; nucleotides not matched to a gene: 7. Per the germline V gene, CDR1 is SGHTA and CDR2 is FQGNSA. The CDR3: CASSSDRGRRETQYF. As DNA, the CDR3 is TGTGCCAGCAGCTCCGACAGGGGGCGCCGGGAGACCCAGTACTTC. The whole variable domain, remainder taken from reference TRBV7-2 and TRBJ2-5, is GAGVSQSPSNKVTEKGKDVELRCDPISGHTALYWYRQSLGQGLEFLIYFQGNSAPDKSGLPSDRFSAERTGGSVSTLTIQRTQQEDSAVYLCASSSDRGRRETQYFGPGTRLLVL.

The CDR3 bases are TGTGCCAGCAGAGGCAGGGACACCGACTATGGCTACACCTTC. This sequence encodes CASRGRDTDYGYTF. The chain uses TRBV2 and TRBJ1-2; D may be TRBD1 (6 bases). From germline, CDR1 is SNHLY and CDR2 FYNNEI. V lost 6 bases and J lost 3, with 14 bases in between. The CDR3 has 14 residues.

The chain couples TRBV20-1 to TRBJ2-5, with D perhaps TRBD1 (5 bases). The CDR3 sequence is 14 residues long. V lost 0 bases to trimming and J lost 4 bases, with 12 bases between them. CDR1 is DFQATT and CDR2 is SNEGSKA in the germline V gene (reference sequence). The CDR3 here is CSARDLRARETQYF. CDR3 nucleotides: TGCAGTGCTAGAGATCTCAGGGCGAGAGAGACCCAGTACTTC.

The rearrangement links TRBV12-3 or TRBV12-4 to TRBJ2-3; no reliable D call. V dropped 6 bases and J dropped 5 bases, with 12 bases sitting between them. This CDR3 region has 13 residues. The CDR3, as DNA: TGTGCCAGCAGCCACAATAAAGTAGATACGCAGTATTTT. This sequence encodes CASSHNKVDTQYF.

This clonotype was observed a few times. The V gene is TRBV7-4, the J gene TRBJ2-5; a weak D match, TRBD1 (6 bases). V lost 2 bases to trimming and J lost 4 bases, with 11 bases between them. From germline, CDR1 is SGHVT and CDR2 SQSDAQ. The CDR3 sequence is 14 residues long. The CDR3 coding sequence is TGTGCCAGCAGCTTAAGACAGGTCCGAGAGACCCAGTACTTC. Translating it yields CASSLRQVRETQYF.

The DNA of the CDR3 is TGTGCCAGCAGCCAAGTAGGGGAGAATGAAAAACTGTTTTTT. Amino acids: CASSQVGENEKLFF. This chain links TRBV4-2 with TRBJ1-4; tentative D call: TRBD1 (5 bases). The CDR3 has 14 amino acids. Germline V gene data show CDR1 as LGHNA and CDR2 as YNFKEQ. V was clipped by 1 base and J by 5 bases, with 8 bases between them.

In nucleotides, the CDR3 is TGCAGCGTTGATTCCAACCACAATGAGCAGTTCTTC. This codes for CSVDSNHNEQFF. The rearrangement links TRBV29-1 to TRBJ2-1; D is ambiguous. The CDR3 totals 12 residues. V was pared by 3 bases and J by 5 bases, with 8 bases between. Germline CDR1 is SQVTM and CDR2 is ANQGSEA.

This clonotype was observed a handful of times. The chain is built from TRBV29-1 and TRBJ2-6; D gene unclear. CDR3 length: 16 amino acids. Germline assignment: CDR1 SQVTM and CDR2 ANQGSEA. Trimming left V 6 bases short and J 4 bases short, with 19 bases between. The CDR3 nucleotides are TGCAGCGTCGCTATTACTTTCAGTGCCGGGGCCAACGTCCTGACTTTC. Translation gives CSVAITFSAGANVLTF.

This clonotype has just a few counts. The chain carries TRBV5-5 and TRBJ2-3; D unclear. Germline lookup yields CDR1 SGHKS and CDR2 YYEKEE (reference sequence). V was pared by 4 bases and J by 2 bases, with 8 bases between. The CDR3 runs 13 residues. The CDR3 region has the DNA TGTGCCAGCAGCCCCGAGACCACAGATACGCAGTATTTT. Protein sequence: CASSPETTDTQYF.

This clonotype was seen a few times. The rearrangement uses TRBV7-2 and TRBJ2-7; perhaps TRBD1 as D (6 bases). The CDR3 runs 14 residues. Germline V gene data show CDR1 as SGHTA and CDR2 as FQGNSA. Trimming pared 2 bases from V and 6 bases from J, leaving 14 bases between. The CDR3 loop reads CASSLRQAPSEQYF. CDR3 coding DNA: TGTGCCAGCAGCTTACGACAGGCGCCCAGCGAGCAGTACTTC.

The rearrangement joins TRBV6-1 to TRBJ1-4; 8 bases fit TRBD1. The CDR3 length is 15 residues. Germline CDR1 and CDR2: MNHNS and SASEGT. V lost 4 bases to trimming and J lost 4 bases; unmatched junction nucleotides: 5. The CDR3 region is CASSATGALNEKLFF. The CDR3 nucleotides are TGTGCCAGCAGTGCGACAGGGGCTCTTAATGAAAAACTGTTTTTT.

This clonotype was picked up many times. The CDR3 loop reads CASSLLEQETQYF. DNA for the CDR3: TGTGCCAGCAGCTTATTAGAGCAAGAGACCCAGTACTTC. This chain links TRBV7-8 with TRBJ2-5, with D unresolved. The CDR3 consists of 13 residues. V gave up 2 bases and J gave up 2 bases, with 6 bases separating them. Per germline, CDR1 SGHVS and CDR2 FQNEAQ.

The V gene is TRBV29-1, the J gene TRBJ2-3, with 14 bases fitting TRBD2. The germline V gene encodes CDR1 SQVTM and CDR2 ANQGSEA. V was clipped by 7 bases and J by 0 bases; unmatched bases: 15. The CDR3 runs 19 residues. CDR3 coding DNA: TGCAGCGCCCTCGGACTAGCGGGGGGCTTCCAGGCTAGCACAGATACGCAGTATTTT. Translating gives CSALGLAGGFQASTDTQYF.